This is a list of T cell receptor beta chains from one sample in a study of Ad26.COV2.S vaccination and SARS-CoV-2 variants. Clones were read by immunoSEQ multiplex PCR, and TCRdb kept only the in-frame ones, dropping some. In the table there are hundreds of thousands of clones, 89% of which are singletons. Specimen: peripheral blood, collected in a trial of Ad26.COV2.S vaccine versus placebo. All receptors come from a person between 18 and 60 years old who received the Ad26.COV2.S COVID-19 vaccine or a placebo. The CDR3 runs from the conserved cysteine through the conserved F or W. Each record gives: D gene, J gene, V gene, CDR3 length, clone size, CDR3 protein, CDR3 DNA. A D gene is named only where the DNA matches it firmly. Where a row states a size, it is once, few, many or the class of an expanded clone; other rows omit it.

- | TRBJ2-3 | TRBV11-2 | 15 | - | CASSSRALSTDTQYF | TGTGCCAGCAGCTCAAGAGCGCTTAGCACAGATACGCAGTATTTT
TRBD2 | TRBJ2-1 | TRBV2 | 16 | - | CASSVDGTTTYNEQFF | TGTGCCAGCAGCGTAGACGGGACTACTACTTACAATGAGCAGTTCTTC
- | TRBJ1-1 | TRBV7-8 | 13 | - | CASSLVGPVEAFF | TGTGCCAGCAGCTTAGTAGGACCGGTGGAAGCTTTCTTT
- | TRBJ2-5 | TRBV5-4 | 11 | - | CASSLEETQYF | TGTGCCAGCAGCTTGGAAGAGACCCAGTACTTC
TRBD1 | TRBJ1-2 | TRBV6-2/TRBV6-3 | 16 | - | CASSSLPGQGDYGYTF | TGTGCCAGCAGTTCCCTTCCGGGACAGGGTGACTATGGCTACACCTTC
- | TRBJ2-5 | TRBV3-1/TRBV3-2 | 17 | - | CASSGRDTAGVRETQYF | TGTGCCAGCAGCGGACGGGACACTGCCGGGGTCAGGGAGACCCAGTACTTC
- | TRBJ2-2 | TRBV4-3 | 17 | - | CASRRGLAGATTGELFF | TGCGCCAGCCGGAGGGGTCTCGCGGGGGCGACCACCGGGGAGCTGTTTTTT
- | TRBJ2-7 | TRBV28 | 12 | few | CASSLYPWEQYF | TGTGCCAGCAGTTTATACCCGTGGGAGCAGTACTTC
- | TRBJ1-2 | TRBV3-1/TRBV3-2 | 18 | few | CASSRMGGALSMVRGYTF | TGTGCCAGCAGCAGAATGGGCGGAGCCTTATCTATGGTTAGGGGCTACACCTTC
- | TRBJ2-3 | TRBV27 | 14 | - | CASSLGGGGNTQYF | TGTGCCAGCAGTTTAGGAGGGGGGGGAAATACGCAGTATTTT
- | TRBJ2-3 | TRBV18 | 13 | - | CASSPPKGDTQYF | TGTGCCAGCTCACCACCGAAGGGGGATACGCAGTATTTT
- | TRBJ2-7 | TRBV27 | 13 | - | CASSSLRNHRQYF | TGTGCCAGCAGTTCCCTTCGAAACCACCGGCAGTACTTC
TRBD1 | TRBJ2-1 | TRBV5-8 | 17 | once | CASSSGLRTGGHREQFF | TGTGCCAGCAGCTCGGGGTTGAGGACAGGCGGTCATCGCGAGCAGTTCTTC
- | TRBJ2-5 | TRBV5-1 | 14 | - | CASSLEGAQETQYF | TGCGCCAGCAGCTTGGAAGGGGCGCAGGAGACCCAGTACTTC
- | TRBJ1-2 | TRBV4-1 | 13 | - | CASSQVGESRYTF | TGCGCCAGCAGCCAAGTCGGGGAATCCCGCTACACCTTC
- | TRBJ2-5 | TRBV18 | 16 | - | CASSGSAGAGKETQYF | TGTGCCAGCTCAGGTTCGGCGGGGGCCGGGAAGGAGACCCAGTACTTC
- | TRBJ1-1 | TRBV2 | 14 | - | CASSILYRGAEAFF | TGTGCCAGCAGCATACTTTACCGGGGGGCTGAAGCTTTCTTT
- | TRBJ2-2 | TRBV5-1 | 14 | - | CASSLDPNTGELFF | TGCGCCAGCAGCTTGGACCCGAACACCGGGGAGCTGTTTTTT
TRBD1 | TRBJ1-6 | TRBV2 | 14 | - | CASSRTGGVSPLHF | TGTGCCAGCAGCCGGACAGGGGGCGTTTCACCCCTCCACTTT
TRBD2 | TRBJ2-2 | TRBV6-2/TRBV6-3 | 19 | - | CASSYPLRRGGTNTGELFF | TGTGCCAGCAGTTATCCCCTACGGCGGGGGGGCACGAACACCGGGGAGCTGTTTTTT
- | TRBJ1-6 | TRBV3-1/TRBV3-2 | 14 | - | CASSQDNRYSPLHF | TGTGCCAGCAGCCAAGACAATCGCTATTCACCCCTCCACTTT
TRBD2 | TRBJ2-1 | TRBV9 | 16 | - | CASSVSSGSSYNEQFF | TGTGCCAGCAGCGTTAGTAGCGGGAGCTCCTACAATGAGCAGTTCTTC
- | TRBJ2-1 | TRBV7-3 | 13 | - | CASAGPGTNEQFF | TGTGCCAGCGCTGGGCCTGGGACGAATGAGCAGTTCTTC
TRBD1 | TRBJ1-1 | TRBV19 | 16 | - | CASKDGRDRGRTEAFF | TGTGCCAGTAAGGATGGCCGGGACAGGGGAAGAACTGAAGCTTTCTTT
TRBD1 | TRBJ2-3 | TRBV6-6 | 15 | - | CASSSGTGGMDTQYF | TGTGCCAGCAGCTCCGGGACAGGGGGCATGGATACGCAGTATTTT
- | TRBJ1-1 | TRBV18 | 13 | - | CASSQGRDTEAFF | TGTGCCAGCTCACAGGGGCGGGACACTGAAGCTTTCTTT
- | TRBJ2-7 | TRBV3-1/TRBV3-2 | 15 | - | CASSQAPANHYEQYF | TGTGCCAGCAGCCAAGCCCCAGCGAATCACTACGAGCAGTACTTC
- | TRBJ1-1 | TRBV6-5 | 13 | - | CAGHRARNTEAFF | TGTGCCGGGCACAGGGCTCGTAACACTGAAGCTTTCTTT
TRBD2 | TRBJ2-7 | TRBV2 | 15 | - | CASSEGLAGNYEQYF | TGTGCCAGCAGTGAAGGTTTAGCGGGAAATTACGAGCAGTACTTC
- | TRBJ2-1 | TRBV28 | 15 | - | CASSFGLRGLNEQFF | TGTGCCAGCAGTTTCGGTCTCAGGGGTCTCAATGAGCAGTTCTTC
- | TRBJ1-5 | TRBV7-8 | 16 | - | CASSLPDDRTFYPQHF | TGTGCCAGCAGCTTACCCGACGACAGGACTTTTTATCCCCAGCATTTT
TRBD1 | TRBJ2-3 | TRBV7-9 | 15 | once | CASSLGDRGGDTQYF | TGTGCCAGCAGCTTAGGGGACAGGGGAGGAGATACGCAGTATTTT
- | TRBJ1-5 | TRBV7-8 | 17 | - | CASSPVGGPGSNQPQHF | TGTGCCAGCAGCCCCGTGGGAGGTCCAGGGAGCAATCAGCCCCAGCATTTT
- | TRBJ2-1 | TRBV7-9 | 14 | - | CASSLPGWGNEQFF | TGTGCCAGCAGCTTGCCAGGGTGGGGAAATGAGCAGTTCTTC
- | TRBJ2-3 | TRBV7-2 | 14 | - | CASSLDSTGGTQYF | TGTGCCAGCAGCCTGGACAGCACTGGGGGTACGCAGTATTTT
TRBD2 | TRBJ2-5 | TRBV7-3 | 15 | - | CASSLQSGREETQYF | TGTGCCAGCAGCTTACAGAGCGGGAGAGAAGAGACCCAGTACTTC
- | TRBJ1-5 | TRBV15 | 14 | - | CATSRAGGNQPQHF | TGTGCCACCAGCAGAGCAGGGGGCAATCAGCCCCAGCATTTT
- | TRBJ2-3 | TRBV18 | 14 | - | CASSPGQAVVRQYF | TGTGCCAGCTCACCCGGACAAGCGGTCGTACGGCAGTATTTT
TRBD1 | TRBJ2-1 | TRBV6-5 | 16 | - | CASSYGNRGSYNEQFF | TGTGCCAGCAGTTACGGGAACAGGGGGTCCTACAATGAGCAGTTCTTC
- | TRBJ2-2 | TRBV18 | 16 | - | CASSPWDTSNTGELFF | TGTGCCAGCTCCCCCTGGGACACCTCGAACACCGGGGAGCTGTTTTTT